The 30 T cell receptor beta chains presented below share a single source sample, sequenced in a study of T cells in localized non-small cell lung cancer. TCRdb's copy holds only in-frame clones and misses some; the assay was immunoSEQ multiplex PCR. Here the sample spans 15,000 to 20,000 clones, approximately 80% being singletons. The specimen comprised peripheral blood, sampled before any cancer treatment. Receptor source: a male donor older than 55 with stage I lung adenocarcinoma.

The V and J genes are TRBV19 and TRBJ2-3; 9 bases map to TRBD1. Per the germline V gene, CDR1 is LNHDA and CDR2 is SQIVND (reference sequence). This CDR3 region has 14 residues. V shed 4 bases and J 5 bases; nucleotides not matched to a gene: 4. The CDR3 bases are TGTGCCAGTAGTACCACAGGGGGCGAAGATACGCAGTATTTT. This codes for CASSTTGGEDTQYF.

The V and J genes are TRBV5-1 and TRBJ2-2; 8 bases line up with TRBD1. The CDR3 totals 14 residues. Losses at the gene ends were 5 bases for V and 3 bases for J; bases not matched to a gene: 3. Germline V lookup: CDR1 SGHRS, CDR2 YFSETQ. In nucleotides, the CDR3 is TGCGCCAGCAGAGTGACAGGGGACACCGGGGAGCTGTTTTTT. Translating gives CASRVTGDTGELFF.

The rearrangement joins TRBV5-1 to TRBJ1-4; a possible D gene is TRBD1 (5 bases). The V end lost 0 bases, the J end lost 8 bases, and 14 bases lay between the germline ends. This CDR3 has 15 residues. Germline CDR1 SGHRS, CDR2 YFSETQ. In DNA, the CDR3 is TGCGCCAGCAGCTTGGCCTCGACAGTTGGGGAAAAACTGTTTTTT. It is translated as CASSLASTVGEKLFF. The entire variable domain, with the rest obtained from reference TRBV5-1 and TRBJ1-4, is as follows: KAGVTQTPRYLIKTRGQQVTLSCSPISGHRSVSWYQQTPGQGLQFLFEYFSETQRNKGNFPGRFSGRQFSNSRSEMNVSTLELGDSALYLCASSLASTVGEKLFFGSGTQLSVL.

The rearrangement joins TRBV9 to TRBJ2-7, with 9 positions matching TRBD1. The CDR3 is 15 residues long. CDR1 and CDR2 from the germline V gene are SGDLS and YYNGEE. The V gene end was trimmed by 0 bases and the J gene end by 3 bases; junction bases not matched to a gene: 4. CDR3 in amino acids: CASSVGQGVSYEQYF. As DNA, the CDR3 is TGTGCCAGCAGCGTAGGACAGGGGGTCAGCTACGAGCAGTACTTC.

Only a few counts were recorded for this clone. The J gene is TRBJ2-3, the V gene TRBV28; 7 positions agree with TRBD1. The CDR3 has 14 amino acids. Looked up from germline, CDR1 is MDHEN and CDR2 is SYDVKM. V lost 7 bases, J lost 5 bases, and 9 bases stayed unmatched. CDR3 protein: CASNLDRLEDTQYF. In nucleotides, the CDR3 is TGTGCCAGCAACCTGGACAGGTTAGAAGATACGCAGTATTTT.

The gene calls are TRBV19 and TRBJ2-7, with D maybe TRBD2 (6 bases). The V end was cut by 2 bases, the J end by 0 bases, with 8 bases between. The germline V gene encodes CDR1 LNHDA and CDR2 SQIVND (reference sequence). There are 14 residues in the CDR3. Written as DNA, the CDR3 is TGTGCCAGTAGTATAAGGGAGGCCTCCTACGAGCAGTACTTC. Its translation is CASSIREASYEQYF.

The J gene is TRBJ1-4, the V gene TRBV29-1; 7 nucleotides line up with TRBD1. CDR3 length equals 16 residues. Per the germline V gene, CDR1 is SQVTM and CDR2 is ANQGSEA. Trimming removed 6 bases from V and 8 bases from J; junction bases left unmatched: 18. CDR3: CSVGLDRDGGREKLFF. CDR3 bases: TGCAGCGTGGGGCTAGACAGGGATGGAGGACGAGAAAAACTGTTTTTT.

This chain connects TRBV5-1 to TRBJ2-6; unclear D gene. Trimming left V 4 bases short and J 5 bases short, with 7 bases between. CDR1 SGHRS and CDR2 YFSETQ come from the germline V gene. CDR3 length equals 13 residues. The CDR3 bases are TGCGCCAGCAGCCTAGACAGGGCCAACGTCCTGACTTTC. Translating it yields CASSLDRANVLTF.

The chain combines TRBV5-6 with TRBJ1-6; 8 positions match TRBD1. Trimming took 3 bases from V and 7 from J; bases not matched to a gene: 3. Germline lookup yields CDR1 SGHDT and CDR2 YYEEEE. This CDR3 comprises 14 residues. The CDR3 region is CASSSDRENSPLHF. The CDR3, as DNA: TGTGCCAGCAGCTCGGACAGGGAGAATTCACCCCTCCACTTT.

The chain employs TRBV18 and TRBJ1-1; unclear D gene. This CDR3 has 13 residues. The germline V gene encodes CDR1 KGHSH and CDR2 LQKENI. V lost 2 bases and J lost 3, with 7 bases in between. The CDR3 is CASSPGRYTEAFF. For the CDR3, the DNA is TGTGCCAGCTCACCAGGGAGGTACACTGAAGCTTTCTTT. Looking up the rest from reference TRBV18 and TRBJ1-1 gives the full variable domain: NAGVMQNPRHLVRRRGQEARLRCSPMKGHSHVYWYRQLPEEGLKFMVYLQKENIIDESGMPKERFSAEFPKEGPSILRIQQVVRGDSAAYFCASSPGRYTEAFFGQGTRLTVV.

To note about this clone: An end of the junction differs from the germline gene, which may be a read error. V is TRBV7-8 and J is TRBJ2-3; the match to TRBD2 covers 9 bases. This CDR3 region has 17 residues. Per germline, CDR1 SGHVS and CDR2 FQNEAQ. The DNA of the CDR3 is TGTGCCAGCAGCCTAGCGGGACTTTCTCTCTCCACAGATACGCAGTATTTT. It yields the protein CASSLAGLSLSTDTQYF.

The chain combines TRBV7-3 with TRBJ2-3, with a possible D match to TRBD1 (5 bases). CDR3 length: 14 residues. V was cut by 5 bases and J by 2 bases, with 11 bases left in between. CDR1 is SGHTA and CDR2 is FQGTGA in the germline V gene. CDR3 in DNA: TGTGCCAGCAGCCCAGACAGAAACACAGATACGCAGTATTTT. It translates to CASSPDRNTDTQYF.

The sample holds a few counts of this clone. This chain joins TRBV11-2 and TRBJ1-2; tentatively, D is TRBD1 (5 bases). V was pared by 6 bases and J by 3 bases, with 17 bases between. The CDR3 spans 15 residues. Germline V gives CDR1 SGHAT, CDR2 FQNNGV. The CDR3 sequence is CASRSPGAGYYGYTF. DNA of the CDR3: TGTGCCAGCAGGTCCCCCGGGGCCGGGTACTATGGCTACACCTTC.

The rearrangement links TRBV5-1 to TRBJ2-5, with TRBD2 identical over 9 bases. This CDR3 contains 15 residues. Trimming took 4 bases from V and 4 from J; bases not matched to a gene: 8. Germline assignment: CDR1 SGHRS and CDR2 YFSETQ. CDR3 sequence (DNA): TGCGCCAGCAGCATTAGCGGGAGTGGGGGAGAGACCCAGTACTTC. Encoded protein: CASSISGSGGETQYF.

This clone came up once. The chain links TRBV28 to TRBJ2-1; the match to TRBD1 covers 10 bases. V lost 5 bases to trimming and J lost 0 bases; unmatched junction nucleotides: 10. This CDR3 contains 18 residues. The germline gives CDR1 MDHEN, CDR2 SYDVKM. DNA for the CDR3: TGTGCCAGCAGTACCGGACAGGGGGTGTCGGACTCCTACAATGAGCAGTTCTTC. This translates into CASSTGQGVSDSYNEQFF.

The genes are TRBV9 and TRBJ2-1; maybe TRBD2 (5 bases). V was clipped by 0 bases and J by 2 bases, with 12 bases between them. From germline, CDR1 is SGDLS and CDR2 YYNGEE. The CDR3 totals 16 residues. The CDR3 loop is CASSVGVASTYNEQFF. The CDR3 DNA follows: TGTGCCAGCAGCGTAGGTGTAGCGAGTACCTACAATGAGCAGTTCTTC.

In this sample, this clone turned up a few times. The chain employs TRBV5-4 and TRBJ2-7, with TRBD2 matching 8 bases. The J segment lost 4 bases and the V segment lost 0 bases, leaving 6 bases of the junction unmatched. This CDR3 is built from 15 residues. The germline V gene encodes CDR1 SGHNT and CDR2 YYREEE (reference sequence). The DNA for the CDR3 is TGTGCCAGCAGCTTGGGGACGGGGGGGCTTTACGAGCAGTACTTC. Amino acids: CASSLGTGGLYEQYF.

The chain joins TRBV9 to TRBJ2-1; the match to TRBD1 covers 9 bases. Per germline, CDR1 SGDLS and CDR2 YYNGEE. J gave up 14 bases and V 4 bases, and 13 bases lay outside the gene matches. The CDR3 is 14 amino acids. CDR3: CASSQGGGQGVEFF. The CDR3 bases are TGTGCCAGCAGCCAGGGTGGGGGACAGGGTGTTGAGTTCTTC.

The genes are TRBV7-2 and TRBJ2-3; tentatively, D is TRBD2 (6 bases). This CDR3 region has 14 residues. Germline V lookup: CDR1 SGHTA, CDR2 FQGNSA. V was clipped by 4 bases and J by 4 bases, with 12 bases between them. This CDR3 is CASSSRLESDTQYF. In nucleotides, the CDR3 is TGTGCCAGCAGCTCCCGACTAGAGTCAGATACGCAGTATTTT.

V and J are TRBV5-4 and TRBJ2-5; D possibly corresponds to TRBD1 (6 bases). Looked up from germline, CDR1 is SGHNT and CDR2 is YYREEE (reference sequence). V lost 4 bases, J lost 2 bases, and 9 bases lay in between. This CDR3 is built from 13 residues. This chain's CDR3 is CASSRTEQETQYF. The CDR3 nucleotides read TGTGCCAGCAGCCGGACAGAGCAAGAGACCCAGTACTTC.

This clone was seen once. CDR3 region: CASSIGVAGINEQFF. The CDR3 nucleotides read TGTGCCAGTAGTATAGGGGTAGCGGGGATCAATGAGCAGTTCTTC. The rearrangement links TRBV19 to TRBJ2-1; 8 nucleotides agree with TRBD2. Germline V lookup: CDR1 LNHDA, CDR2 SQIVND (reference sequence). The CDR3 is 15 residues long. V shed 1 base and J 6 bases; nucleotides not matched to a gene: 5.

The CDR3 here is CAWSVADQPQHF. The CDR3 DNA reads as TGTGCCTGGAGTGTTGCTGATCAGCCCCAGCATTTT. The chain uses TRBV30 and TRBJ1-5; no clear D. CDR1 and CDR2 from the germline V gene are GTSNPN and SVGIG (reference sequence). The length of the CDR3 is 12 residues. The V end lost 0 bases, the J end lost 5 bases, and 5 bases lay between the germline ends.

The CDR3 DNA reads TGTGCCAGCACTGGGACAGGGGGCTTCACAGATACGCAGTATTTT. Its translation is CASTGTGGFTDTQYF. The chain links TRBV27 to TRBJ2-3; TRBD1 agrees at 12 bases. From germline, CDR1 is MNHEY and CDR2 SMNVEV (reference sequence). CDR3 length equals 15 residues. Trimming took 7 bases from V and 2 from J; bases not matched to a gene: 4.

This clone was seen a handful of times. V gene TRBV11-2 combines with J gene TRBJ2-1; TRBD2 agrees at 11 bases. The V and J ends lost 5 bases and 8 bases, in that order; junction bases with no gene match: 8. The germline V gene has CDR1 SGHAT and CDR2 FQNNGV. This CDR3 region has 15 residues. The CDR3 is CASSHTGTSGYEQFF. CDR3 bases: TGTGCCAGCAGCCATACCGGGACTAGCGGCTATGAGCAGTTCTTC.

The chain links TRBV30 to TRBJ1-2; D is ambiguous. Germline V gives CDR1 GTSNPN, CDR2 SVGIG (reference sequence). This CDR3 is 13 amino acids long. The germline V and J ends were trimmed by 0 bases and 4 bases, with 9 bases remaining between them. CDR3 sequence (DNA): TGTGCCTGGAGTGTGTCGCCCGTCTATGGCTACACCTTC. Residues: CAWSVSPVYGYTF.

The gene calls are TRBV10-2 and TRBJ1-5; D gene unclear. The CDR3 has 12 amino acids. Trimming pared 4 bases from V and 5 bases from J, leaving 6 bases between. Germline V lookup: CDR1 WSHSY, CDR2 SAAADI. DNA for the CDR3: TGCGCCAGCAGTGCCCCAGATCAGCCCCAGCATTTT. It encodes CASSAPDQPQHF.

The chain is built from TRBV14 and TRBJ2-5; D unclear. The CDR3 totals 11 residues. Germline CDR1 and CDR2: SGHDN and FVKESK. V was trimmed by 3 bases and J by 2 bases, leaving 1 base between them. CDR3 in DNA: TGTGCCAGCAGCCAGCAAGAGACCCAGTACTTC. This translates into CASSQQETQYF. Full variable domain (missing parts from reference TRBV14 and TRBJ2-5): EAGVTQFPSHSVIEKGQTVTLRCDPISGHDNLYWYRRVMGKEIKFLLHFVKESKQDESGMPNNRFLAERTGGTYSTLKVQPAELEDSGVYFCASSQQETQYFGPGTRLLVL.

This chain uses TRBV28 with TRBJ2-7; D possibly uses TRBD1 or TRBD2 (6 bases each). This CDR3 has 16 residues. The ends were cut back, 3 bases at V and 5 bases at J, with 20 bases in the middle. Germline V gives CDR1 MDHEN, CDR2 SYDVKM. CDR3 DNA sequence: TGTGCCAGCAGTTTTATCTATAGGGGGAGGCTGAACGAGCAGTACTTC. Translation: CASSFIYRGRLNEQYF. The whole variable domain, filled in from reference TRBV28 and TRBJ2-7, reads DVKVTQSSRYLVKRTGEKVFLECVQDMDHENMFWYRQDPGLGLRLIYFSYDVKMKEKGDIPEGYSVSREKKERFSLILESASTNQTSMYLCASSFIYRGRLNEQYFGPGTRLTVT.

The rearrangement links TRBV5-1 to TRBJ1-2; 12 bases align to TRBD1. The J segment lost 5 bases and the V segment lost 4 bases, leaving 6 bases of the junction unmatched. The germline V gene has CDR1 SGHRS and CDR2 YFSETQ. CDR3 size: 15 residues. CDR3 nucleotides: TGCGCCAGCAGCCAGACGGGACAGGGGGCGTATGGCTACACCTTC. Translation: CASSQTGQGAYGYTF.

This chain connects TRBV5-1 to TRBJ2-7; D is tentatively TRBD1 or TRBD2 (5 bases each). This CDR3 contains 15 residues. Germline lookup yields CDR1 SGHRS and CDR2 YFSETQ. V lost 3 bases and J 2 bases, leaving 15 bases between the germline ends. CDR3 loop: CASSSTGTETYEQYF. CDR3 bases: TGCGCCAGCAGCTCCACCGGGACCGAGACCTACGAGCAGTACTTC.